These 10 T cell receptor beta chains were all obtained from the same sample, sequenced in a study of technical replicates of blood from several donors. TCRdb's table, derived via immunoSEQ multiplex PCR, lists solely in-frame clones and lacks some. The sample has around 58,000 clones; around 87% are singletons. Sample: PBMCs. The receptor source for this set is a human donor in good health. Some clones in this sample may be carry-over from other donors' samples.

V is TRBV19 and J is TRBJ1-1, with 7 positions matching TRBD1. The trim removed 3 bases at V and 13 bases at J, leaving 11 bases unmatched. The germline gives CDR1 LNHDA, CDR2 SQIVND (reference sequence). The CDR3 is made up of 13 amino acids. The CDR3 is CASSIRQGEGGFF. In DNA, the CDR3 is TGTGCCAGTAGTATTCGACAGGGAGAAGGGGGTTTCTTT.

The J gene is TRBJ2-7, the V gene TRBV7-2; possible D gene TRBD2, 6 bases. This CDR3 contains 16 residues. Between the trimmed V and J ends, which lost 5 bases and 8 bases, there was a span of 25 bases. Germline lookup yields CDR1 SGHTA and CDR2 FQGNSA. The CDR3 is CASSPDPKRGAGKQYF. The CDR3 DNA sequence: TGTGCCAGCAGCCCAGATCCTAAACGCGGGGCTGGAAAGCAGTACTTC.

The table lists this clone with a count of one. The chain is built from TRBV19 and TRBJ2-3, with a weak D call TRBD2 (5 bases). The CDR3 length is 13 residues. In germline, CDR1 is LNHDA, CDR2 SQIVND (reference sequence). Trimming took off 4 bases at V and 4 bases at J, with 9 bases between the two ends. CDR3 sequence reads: CASSRAGADTQYF. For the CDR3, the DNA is TGTGCCAGTAGTAGGGCCGGGGCAGATACGCAGTATTTT.

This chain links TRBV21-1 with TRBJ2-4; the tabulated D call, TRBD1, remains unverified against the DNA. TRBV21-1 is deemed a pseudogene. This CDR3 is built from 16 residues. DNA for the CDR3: TGTGCCAGCAGCAAAGTGAGGGGGCTAGCCAAAAACATTCAGTACTTC. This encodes CASSKVRGLAKNIQYF.

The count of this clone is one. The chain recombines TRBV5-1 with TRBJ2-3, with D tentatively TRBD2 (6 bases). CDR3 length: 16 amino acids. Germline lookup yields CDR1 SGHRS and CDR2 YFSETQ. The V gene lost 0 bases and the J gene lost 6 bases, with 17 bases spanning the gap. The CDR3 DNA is TGCGCCAGCAGCTTGGCGGAGCGGGTCCTATCGGATACGCAGTATTTT. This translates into CASSLAERVLSDTQYF.

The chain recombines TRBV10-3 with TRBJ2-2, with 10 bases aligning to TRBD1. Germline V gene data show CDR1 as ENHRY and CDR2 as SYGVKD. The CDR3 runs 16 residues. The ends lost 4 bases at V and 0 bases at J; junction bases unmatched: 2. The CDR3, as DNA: TGTGCCATCAGTGCCGGGACAGGGGCGAACACCGGGGAGCTGTTTTTT. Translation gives CAISAGTGANTGELFF.

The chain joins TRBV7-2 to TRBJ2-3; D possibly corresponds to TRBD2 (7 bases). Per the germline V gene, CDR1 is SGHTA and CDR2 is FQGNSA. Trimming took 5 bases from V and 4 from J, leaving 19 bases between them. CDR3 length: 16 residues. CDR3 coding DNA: TGTGCCAGCAGCCCCAGTAGCGGAGGGGGGGCAGATACGCAGTATTTT. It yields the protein CASSPSSGGGADTQYF.

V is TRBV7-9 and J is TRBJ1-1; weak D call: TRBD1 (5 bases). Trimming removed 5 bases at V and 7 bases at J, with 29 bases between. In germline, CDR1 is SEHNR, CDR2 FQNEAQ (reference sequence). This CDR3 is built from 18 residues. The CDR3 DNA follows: TGTGCCAGCAGCCCATATGCCTCCAGGGTCGTCCTTCTAGGTGAAGCTTTCTTT. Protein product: CASSPYASRVVLLGEAFF. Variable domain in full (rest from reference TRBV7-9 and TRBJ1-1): DTGVSQNPRHKITKRGQNVTFRCDPISEHNRLYWYRQTLGQGPEFLTYFQNEAQLEKSRLLSDRFSAERPKGSFSTLEIQRTEQGDSAMYLCASSPYASRVVLLGEAFFGQGTRLTVV.

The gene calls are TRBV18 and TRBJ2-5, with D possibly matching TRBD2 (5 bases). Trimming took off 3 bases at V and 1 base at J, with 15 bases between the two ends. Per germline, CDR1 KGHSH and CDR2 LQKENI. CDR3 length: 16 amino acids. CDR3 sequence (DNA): TGTGCCAGCTCACCCTACCGCCCGGGGAGCCAAGAGACCCAGTACTTC. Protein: CASSPYRPGSQETQYF. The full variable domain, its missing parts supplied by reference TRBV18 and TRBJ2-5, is NAGVMQNPRHLVRRRGQEARLRCSPMKGHSHVYWYRQLPEEGLKFMVYLQKENIIDESGMPKERFSAEFPKEGPSILRIQQVVRGDSAAYFCASSPYRPGSQETQYFGPGTRLLVL.

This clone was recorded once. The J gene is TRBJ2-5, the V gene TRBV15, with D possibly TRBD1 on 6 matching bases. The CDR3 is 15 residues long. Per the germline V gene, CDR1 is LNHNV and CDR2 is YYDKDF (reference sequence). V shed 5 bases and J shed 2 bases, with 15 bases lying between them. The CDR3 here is CATSPGTHSQETQYF. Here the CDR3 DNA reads TGTGCCACCAGCCCCGGGACACACTCACAAGAGACCCAGTACTTC. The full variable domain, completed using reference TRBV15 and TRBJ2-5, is DAMVIQNPRYQVTQFGKPVTLSCSQTLNHNVMYWYQQKSSQAPKLLFHYYDKDFNNEADTPDNFQSRRPNTSFCFLDIRSPGLGDTAMYLCATSPGTHSQETQYFGPGTRLLVL.